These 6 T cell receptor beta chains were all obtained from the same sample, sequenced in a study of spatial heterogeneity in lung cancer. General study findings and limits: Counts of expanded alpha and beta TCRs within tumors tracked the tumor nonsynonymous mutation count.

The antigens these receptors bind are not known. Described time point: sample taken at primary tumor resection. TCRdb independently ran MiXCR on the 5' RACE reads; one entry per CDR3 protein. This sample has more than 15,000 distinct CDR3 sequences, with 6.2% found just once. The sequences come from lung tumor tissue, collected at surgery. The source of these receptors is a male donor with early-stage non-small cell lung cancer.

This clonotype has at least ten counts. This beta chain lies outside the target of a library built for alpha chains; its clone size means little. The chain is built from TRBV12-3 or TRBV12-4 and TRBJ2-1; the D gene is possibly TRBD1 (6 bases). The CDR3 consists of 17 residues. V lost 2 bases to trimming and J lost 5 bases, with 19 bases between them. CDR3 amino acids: CASSLNLGQGLDNEQFF. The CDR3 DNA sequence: TGTGCCAGCAGTTTAAATCTCGGGCAGGGGCTTGACAATGAGCAGTTCTTC.

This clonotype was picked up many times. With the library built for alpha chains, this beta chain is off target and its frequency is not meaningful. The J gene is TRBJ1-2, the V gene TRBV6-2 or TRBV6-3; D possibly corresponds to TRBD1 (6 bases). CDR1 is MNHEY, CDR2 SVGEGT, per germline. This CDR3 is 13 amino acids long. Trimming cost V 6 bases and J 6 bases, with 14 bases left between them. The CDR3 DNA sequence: TGTGCCAGCAGGTCACAGGGAAGTCATGGCTACACCTTC. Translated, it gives CASRSQGSHGYTF.

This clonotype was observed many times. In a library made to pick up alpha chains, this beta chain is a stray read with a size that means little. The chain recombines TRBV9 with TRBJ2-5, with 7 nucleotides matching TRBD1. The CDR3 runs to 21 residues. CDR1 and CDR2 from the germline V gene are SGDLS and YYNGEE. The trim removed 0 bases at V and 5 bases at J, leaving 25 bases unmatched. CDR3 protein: CASSVEPRASRTGLSRETQYF. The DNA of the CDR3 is TGTGCCAGCAGCGTAGAACCCAGGGCTAGCAGGACAGGACTTTCCCGGGAGACCCAGTACTTC.

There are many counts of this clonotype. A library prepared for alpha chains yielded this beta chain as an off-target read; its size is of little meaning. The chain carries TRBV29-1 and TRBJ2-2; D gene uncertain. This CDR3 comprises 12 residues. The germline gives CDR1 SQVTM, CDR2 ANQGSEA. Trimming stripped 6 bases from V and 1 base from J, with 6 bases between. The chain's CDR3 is CSVHKNTGELFF. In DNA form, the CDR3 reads TGCAGCGTCCACAAGAACACCGGGGAGCTGTTTTTT.

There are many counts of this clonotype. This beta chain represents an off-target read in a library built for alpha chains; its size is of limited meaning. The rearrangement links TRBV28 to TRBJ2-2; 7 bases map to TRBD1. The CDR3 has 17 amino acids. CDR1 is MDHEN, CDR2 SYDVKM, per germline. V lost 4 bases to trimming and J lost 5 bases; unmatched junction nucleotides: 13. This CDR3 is CASSSPDRVVITGELFF. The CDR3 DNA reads TGTGCCAGCAGTTCTCCCGACAGGGTTGTCATAACCGGGGAGCTGTTTTTT.

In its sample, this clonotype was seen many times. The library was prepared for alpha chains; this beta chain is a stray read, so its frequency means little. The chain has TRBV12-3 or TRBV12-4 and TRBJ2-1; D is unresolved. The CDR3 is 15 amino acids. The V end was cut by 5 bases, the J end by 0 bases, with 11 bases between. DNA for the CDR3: TGTGCCAGCAGTGACAATTGGTCCTCCTACAATGAGCAGTTCTTC. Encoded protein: CASSDNWSSYNEQFF.